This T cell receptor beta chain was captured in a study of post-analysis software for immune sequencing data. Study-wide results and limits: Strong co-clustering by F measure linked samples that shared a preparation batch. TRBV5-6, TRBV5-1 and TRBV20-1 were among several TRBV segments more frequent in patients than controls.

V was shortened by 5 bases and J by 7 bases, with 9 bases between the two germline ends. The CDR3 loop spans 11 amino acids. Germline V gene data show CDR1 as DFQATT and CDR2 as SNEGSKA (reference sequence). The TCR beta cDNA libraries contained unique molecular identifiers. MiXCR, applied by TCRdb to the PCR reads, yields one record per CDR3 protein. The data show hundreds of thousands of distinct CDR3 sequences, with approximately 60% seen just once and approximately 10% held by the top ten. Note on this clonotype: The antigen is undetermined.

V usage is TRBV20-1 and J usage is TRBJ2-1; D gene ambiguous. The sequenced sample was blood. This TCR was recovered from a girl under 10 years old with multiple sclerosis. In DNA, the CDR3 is TGCAGTGCTGGCGAGAGGAATGAGCAGTTCTTC. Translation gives CSAGERNEQFF.